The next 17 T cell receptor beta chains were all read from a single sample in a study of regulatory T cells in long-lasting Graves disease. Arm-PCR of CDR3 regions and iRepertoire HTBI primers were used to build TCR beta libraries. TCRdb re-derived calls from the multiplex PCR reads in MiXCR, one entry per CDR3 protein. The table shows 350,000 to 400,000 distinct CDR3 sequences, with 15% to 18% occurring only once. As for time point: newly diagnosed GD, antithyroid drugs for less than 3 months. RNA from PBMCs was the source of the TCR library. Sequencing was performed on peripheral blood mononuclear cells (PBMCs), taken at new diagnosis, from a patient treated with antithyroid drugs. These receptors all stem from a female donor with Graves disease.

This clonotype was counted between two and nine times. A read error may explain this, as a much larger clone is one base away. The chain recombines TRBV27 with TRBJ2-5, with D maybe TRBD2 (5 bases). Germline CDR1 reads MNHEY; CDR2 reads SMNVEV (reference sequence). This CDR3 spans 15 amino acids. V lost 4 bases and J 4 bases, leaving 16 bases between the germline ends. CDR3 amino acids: CASSSHSESAETQYF. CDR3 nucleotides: TGTGCCAGCAGTTCACATAGCGAGAGTGCAGAGACCCAGTACTTC.

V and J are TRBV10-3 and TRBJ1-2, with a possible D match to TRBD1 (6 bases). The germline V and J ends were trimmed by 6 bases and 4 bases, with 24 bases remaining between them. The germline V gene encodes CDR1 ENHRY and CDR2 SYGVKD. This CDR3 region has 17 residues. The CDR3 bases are TGTGCCATCAGACTAACATACAATTTACAGGGTACCTATGGCTACACCTTC. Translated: CAIRLTYNLQGTYGYTF.

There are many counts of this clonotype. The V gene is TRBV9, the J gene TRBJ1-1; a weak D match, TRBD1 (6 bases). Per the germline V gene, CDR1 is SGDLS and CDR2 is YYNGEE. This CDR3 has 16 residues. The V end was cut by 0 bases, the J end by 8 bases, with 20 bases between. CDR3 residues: CASSVDLQGKLAEAFF. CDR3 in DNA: TGTGCCAGCAGCGTAGACCTTCAGGGGAAGCTCGCCGAAGCTTTCTTT.

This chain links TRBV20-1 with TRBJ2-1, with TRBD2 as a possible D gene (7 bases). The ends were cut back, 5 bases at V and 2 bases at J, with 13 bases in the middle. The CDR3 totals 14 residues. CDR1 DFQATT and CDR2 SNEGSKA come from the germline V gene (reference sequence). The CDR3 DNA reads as TGCAGTGCTCGTGGGGGGGGCACCTACAATGAGCAGTTCTTC. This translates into CSARGGGTYNEQFF.

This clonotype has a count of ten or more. CDR3 residues: CASSLGPGGTYNEQFF. The CDR3 DNA reads TGTGCCAGCAGTCTCGGGCCGGGGGGCACATACAATGAGCAGTTCTTC. The chain combines TRBV27 with TRBJ2-1, with D tentatively TRBD2 (7 bases). Per germline, CDR1 MNHEY and CDR2 SMNVEV (reference sequence). The CDR3 is 16 residues long. The V end was cut by 5 bases, the J end by 4 bases, with 18 bases between.

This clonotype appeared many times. In DNA, the CDR3 is TGTGCCAGCAGCTTAGCAGTTTACGGAGATACGCAGTATTTT. Protein: CASSLAVYGDTQYF. V gene TRBV7-2 combines with J gene TRBJ2-3, with unresolved D. This CDR3 has 14 amino acids. V lost 0 bases and J lost 5, with 9 bases in between. The V gene's germline CDR1 is SGHTA and CDR2 FQGNSA.

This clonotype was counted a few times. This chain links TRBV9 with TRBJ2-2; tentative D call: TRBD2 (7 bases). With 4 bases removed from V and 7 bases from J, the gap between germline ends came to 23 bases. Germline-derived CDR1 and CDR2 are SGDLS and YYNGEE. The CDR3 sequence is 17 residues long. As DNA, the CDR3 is TGTGCCAGCAGCTACCCCCAAAAAGGGGGAGGGGGCGGGGAGCTGTTTTTT. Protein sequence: CASSYPQKGGGGGELFF.

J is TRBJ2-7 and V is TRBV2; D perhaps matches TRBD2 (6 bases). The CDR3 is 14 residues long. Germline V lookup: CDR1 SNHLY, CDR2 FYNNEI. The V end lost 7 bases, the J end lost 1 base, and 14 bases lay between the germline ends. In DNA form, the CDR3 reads TGTGCCAGCATAAAGGACTATTTTTCCTACGAGCAGTACTTC. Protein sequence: CASIKDYFSYEQYF.

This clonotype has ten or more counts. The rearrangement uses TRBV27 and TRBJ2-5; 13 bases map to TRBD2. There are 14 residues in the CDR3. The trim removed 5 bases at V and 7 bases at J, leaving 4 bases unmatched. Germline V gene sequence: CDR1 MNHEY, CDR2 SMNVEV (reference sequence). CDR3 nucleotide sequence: TGTGCCAGCAGTCCCGGGACTAGCGGGACGACCCAGTACTTC. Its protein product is CASSPGTSGTTQYF.

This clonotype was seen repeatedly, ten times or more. The CDR3: CASSLDRVGGELFF. The CDR3 region has the DNA TGTGCCAGCAGCTTGGACAGGGTCGGCGGGGAGCTGTTTTTT. V gene TRBV7-2 combines with J gene TRBJ2-2, with 8 bases that match TRBD1. Trimming cost V 3 bases and J 7 bases; bases outside gene matches: 4. The CDR3 contains 14 residues. Per germline, CDR1 SGHTA and CDR2 FQGNSA. Based on the CDR3 plus reference TRBV7-2 and TRBJ2-2, the full variable domain is GAGVSQSPSNKVTEKGKDVELRCDPISGHTALYWYRQSLGQGLEFLIYFQGNSAPDKSGLPSDRFSAERTGGSVSTLTIQRTQQEDSAVYLCASSLDRVGGELFFGEGSRLTVL.

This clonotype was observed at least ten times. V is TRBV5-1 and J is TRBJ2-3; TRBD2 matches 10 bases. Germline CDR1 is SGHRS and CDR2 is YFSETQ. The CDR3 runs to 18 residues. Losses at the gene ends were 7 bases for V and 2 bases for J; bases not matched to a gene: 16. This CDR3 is CASRPPGLAELLTDTQYF. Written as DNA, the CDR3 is TGCGCCAGCCGCCCTCCAGGACTAGCGGAGCTACTCACAGATACGCAGTATTTT.

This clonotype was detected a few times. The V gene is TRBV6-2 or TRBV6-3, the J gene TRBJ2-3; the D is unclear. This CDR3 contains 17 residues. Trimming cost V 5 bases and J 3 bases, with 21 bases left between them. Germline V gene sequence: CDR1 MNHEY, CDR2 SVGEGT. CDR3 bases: TGTGCCAGCAGTGGGCTTTTGACTCTTTGGGATACAGATACGCAGTATTTT. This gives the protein CASSGLLTLWDTDTQYF.

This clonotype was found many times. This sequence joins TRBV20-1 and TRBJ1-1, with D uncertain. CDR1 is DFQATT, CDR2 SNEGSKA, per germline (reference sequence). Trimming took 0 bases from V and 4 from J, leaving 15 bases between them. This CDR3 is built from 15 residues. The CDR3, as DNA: TGCAGTGCTAGAGATTTCGGGAGAGGAGCCACTGAAGCTTTCTTT. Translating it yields CSARDFGRGATEAFF.

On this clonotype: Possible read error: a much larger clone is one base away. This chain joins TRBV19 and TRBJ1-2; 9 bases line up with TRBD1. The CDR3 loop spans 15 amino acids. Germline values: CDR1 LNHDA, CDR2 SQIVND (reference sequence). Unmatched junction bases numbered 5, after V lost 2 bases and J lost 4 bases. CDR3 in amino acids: CASSIWTGEAYGYTF. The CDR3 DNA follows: TGTGCCAGTAGTATATGGACAGGGGAGGCCTATGGCTACACCTTC.

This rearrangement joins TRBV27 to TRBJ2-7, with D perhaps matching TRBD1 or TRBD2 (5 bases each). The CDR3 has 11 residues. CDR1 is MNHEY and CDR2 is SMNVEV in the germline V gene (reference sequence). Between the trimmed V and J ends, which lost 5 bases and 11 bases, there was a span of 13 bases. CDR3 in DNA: TGTGCCAGCAGTCCCGGGACCGGGGAGTACTTC. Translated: CASSPGTGEYF.

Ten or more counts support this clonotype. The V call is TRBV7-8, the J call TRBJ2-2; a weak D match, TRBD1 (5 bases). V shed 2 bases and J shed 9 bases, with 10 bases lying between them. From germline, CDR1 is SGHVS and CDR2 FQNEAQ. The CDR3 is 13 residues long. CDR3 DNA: TGTGCCAGCAGCTTAAGGGCAGGGCGGGAGCTGTTTTTT. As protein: CASSLRAGRELFF.

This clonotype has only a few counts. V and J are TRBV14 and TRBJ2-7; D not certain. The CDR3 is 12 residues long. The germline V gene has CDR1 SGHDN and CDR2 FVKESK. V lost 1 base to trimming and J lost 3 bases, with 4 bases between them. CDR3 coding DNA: TGTGCCAGCAGCCAAGGTTTCTACGAGCAGTACTTC. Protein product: CASSQGFYEQYF.